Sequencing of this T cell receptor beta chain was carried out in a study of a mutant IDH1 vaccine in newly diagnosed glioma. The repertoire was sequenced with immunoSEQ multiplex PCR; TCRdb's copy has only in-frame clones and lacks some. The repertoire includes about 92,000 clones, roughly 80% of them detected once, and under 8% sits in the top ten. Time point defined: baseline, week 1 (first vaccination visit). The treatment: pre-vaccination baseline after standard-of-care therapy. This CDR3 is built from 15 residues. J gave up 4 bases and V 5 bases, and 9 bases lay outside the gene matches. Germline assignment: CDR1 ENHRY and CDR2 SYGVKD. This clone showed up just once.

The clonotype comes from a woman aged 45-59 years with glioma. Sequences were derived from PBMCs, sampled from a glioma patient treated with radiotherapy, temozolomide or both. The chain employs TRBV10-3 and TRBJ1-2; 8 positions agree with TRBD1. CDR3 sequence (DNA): TGTGCCATCAGTCGGACAGGGAAAGTCTCCTATGGCTACACCTTC. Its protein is CAISRTGKVSYGYTF.